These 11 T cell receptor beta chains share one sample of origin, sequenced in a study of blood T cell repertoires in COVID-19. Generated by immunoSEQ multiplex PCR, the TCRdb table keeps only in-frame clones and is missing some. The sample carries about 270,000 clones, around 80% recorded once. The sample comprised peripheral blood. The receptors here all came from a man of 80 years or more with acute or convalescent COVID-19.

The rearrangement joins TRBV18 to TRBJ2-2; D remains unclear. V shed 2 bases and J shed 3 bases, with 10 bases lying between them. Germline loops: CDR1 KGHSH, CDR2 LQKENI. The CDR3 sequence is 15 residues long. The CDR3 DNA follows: TGTGCCAGCTCACCAGCAGGCTTCGACACCGGGGAGCTGTTTTTT. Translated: CASSPAGFDTGELFF.

CDR3 nucleotide sequence: TGTGCCAGCACCGGGAACTATGGCTACACCTTC. Translating it yields CASTGNYGYTF. V is TRBV12-3 or TRBV12-4 and J is TRBJ1-2; D is unclear. The V end was cut by 7 bases, the J end by 2 bases, with 5 bases between. The CDR3 sequence is 11 residues long.

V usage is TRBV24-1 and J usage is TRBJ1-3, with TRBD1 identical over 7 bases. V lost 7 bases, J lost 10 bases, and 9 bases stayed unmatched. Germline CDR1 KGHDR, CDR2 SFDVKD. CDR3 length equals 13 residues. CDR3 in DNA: TGTGCCACCAGCGCCCTTGAGGGGGCAACCATATATTTT. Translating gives CATSALEGATIYF.

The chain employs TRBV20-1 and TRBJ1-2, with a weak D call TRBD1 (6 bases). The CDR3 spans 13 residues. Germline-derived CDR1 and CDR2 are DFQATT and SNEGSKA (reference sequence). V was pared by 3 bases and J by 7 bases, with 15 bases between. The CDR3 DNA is TGCAGTGCTAGTAGGGGGAACTCGGGTGGCTACACCTTC. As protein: CSASRGNSGGYTF.

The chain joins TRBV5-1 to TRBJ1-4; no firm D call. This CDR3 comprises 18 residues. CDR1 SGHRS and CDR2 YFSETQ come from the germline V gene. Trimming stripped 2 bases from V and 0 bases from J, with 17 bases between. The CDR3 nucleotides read TGCGCCAGCAGCTTCACCCCGGGGAACATTGCAACTAATGAAAAACTGTTTTTT. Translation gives CASSFTPGNIATNEKLFF.

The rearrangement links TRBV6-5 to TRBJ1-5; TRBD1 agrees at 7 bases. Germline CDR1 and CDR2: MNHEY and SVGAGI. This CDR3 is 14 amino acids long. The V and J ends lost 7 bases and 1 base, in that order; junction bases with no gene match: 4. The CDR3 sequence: CASKTGISNQPQHF. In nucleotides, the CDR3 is TGTGCCAGCAAGACAGGGATAAGCAATCAGCCCCAGCATTTT.

CDR3 amino acids: CASSPSGTYGYTF. Here the CDR3 DNA reads TGTGCCAGCAGTCCGTCCGGGACATATGGCTACACCTTC. The V gene is TRBV27, the J gene TRBJ1-2; D may be TRBD1 (6 bases). The CDR3 is made up of 13 amino acids. V dropped 5 bases and J dropped 5 bases, with 12 bases sitting between them. CDR1 is MNHEY and CDR2 is SMNVEV in the germline V gene (reference sequence).

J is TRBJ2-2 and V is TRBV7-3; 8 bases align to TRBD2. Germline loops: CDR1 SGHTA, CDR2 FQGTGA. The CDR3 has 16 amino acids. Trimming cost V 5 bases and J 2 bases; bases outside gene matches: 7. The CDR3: CASSPGGTPNTGELFF. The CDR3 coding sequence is TGTGCCAGCAGCCCGGGGGGGACTCCTAACACCGGGGAGCTGTTTTTT.

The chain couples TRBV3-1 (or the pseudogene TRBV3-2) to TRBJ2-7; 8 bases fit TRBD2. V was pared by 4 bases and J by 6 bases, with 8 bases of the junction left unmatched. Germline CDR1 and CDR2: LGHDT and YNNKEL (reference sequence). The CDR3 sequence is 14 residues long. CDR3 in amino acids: CASSLREGTGEQYF. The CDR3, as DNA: TGTGCCAGCAGCCTCCGGGAGGGTACTGGCGAGCAGTACTTC.

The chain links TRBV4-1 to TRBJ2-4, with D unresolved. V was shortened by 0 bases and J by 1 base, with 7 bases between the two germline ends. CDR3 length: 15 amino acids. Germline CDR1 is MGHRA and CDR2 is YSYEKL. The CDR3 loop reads CASSQEGKAKNIQYF. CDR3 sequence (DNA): TGCGCCAGCAGCCAAGAGGGCAAGGCCAAAAACATTCAGTACTTC.

Here the CDR3 DNA reads TGTGCCAGCAGTAGAGCCGGGACAGGGCTCTACGAGCAGTACTTC. Its translation: CASSRAGTGLYEQYF. This chain uses TRBV27 with TRBJ2-7; TRBD1 aligns across 9 bases. CDR3 length: 15 residues. V was clipped by 5 bases and J by 3 bases; unmatched bases: 8. Germline V gene data show CDR1 as MNHEY and CDR2 as SMNVEV (reference sequence).